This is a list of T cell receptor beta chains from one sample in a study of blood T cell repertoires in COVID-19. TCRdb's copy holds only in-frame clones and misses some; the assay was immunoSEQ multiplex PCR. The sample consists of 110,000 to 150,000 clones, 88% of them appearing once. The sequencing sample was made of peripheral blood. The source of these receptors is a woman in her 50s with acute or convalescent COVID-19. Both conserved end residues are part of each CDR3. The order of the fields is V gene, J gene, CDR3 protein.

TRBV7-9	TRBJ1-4	CASRNDNREPFF
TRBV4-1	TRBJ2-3	CASSQEEGGPTDTQYF
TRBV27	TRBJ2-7	CASSPTTGYPYEQYF
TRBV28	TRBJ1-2	CASRVDSNYGYTF
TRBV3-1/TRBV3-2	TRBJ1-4	CASSPLNEKLFF
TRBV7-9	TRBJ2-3	CASSLQGITDTQYF
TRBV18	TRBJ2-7	CASSPGQNYEQYF
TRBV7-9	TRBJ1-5	CASSRRHGLKADSNQPQHF
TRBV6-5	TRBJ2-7	CASSYPGRDSYEQYF
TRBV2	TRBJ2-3	CASLTKPGLATDTQYF
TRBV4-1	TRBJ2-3	CASSQGSSGRGTDTQYF
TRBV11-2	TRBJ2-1	CASSLDLRLAYNEQFF
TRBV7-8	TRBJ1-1	CASSATGGTEAFF
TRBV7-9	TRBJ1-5	CASSLMDSDFQPQHF
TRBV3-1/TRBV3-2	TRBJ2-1	CASSQGTGGIGEQFF
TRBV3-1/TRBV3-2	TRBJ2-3	CASSRQQLAAYSTDTQYF
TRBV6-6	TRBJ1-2	CASSYGAEGYTF
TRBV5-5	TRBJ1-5	CASSLSGQGVGLGQPQHF
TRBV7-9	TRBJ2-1	CASSSEAFNEQFF
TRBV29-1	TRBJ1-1	CSVGDRGNTEAFF
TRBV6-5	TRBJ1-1	CASTRDRGHPFF
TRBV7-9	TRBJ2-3	CASSLSVLPSTDTQYF
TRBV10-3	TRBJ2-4	CAISGTAKNIQYF
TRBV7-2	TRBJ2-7	CASSLGQGVDEQYF
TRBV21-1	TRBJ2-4	CASISHSYSFAKNIQYF
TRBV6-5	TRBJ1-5	CASGGGRNQPQHF
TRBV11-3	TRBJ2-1	CASSFSTGHEQFF
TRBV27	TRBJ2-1	CASSPRQGGSSSYNEQFF
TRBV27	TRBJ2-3	CASSGRDRGLDTQYF
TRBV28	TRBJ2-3	CASSRVDTQYF
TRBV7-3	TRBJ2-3	CASSLVGGGTDTQYF
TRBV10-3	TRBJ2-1	CAISENRGSYNEQFF
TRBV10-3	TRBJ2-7	CAISATELAEGYEQYF
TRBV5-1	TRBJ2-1	CASSFRELAAYNEQFF
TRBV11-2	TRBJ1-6	CASSLDPTGFNSPLHF
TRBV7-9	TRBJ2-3	CASSLVLYRGQTDTQYF
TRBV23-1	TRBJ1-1	CASRTGDLTEAFF
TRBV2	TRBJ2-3	CASQATGSVDTQYF
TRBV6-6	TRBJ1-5	CASTQGSNQPQHF
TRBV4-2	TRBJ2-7	CASSTTGFASYEQYF
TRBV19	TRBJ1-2	CASSIQGADIYGYTF
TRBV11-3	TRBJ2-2	CASRSSGELFF
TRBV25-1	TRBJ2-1	CASSDSPTGDEQFF
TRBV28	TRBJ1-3	CASSPIGGSGNTIYF
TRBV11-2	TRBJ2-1	CASSPDYQGEQFF